This T cell receptor beta chain appears in the sequencing data of a study of T-cell memory formation after mild COVID-19. Study context: TCR clusters were mostly donor specific. The study, taken as a whole, reports: Clones shrinking from day 15 to 85 showed even CD4/CD8 mixes; later expanders tilted CD4+. Cross-reactive memory seemingly joined, as some responding clones were found in pre-infection memory.

The authors produced TCR alpha and TCR beta cDNA libraries with sample barcodes and UMIs by 5'RACE using constant-segment primers. MiXCR was run by TCRdb on the 5' RACE reads, yielding one entry per CDR3 protein. The sample lists about 82,000 distinct CDR3 sequences; more than 10% were seen once. CDR1 is KGHDR, CDR2 SFDVKD, per germline. V dropped 3 bases and J dropped 4 bases, with 12 bases sitting between them. This CDR3 is 15 amino acids long. This clonotype showed up just a few times. As yet, its antigen is unknown. This receptor was identified in a young man who had mild COVID-19 (a few samples of this study predate the infection). Cell type and time point are not known. The sample taken for sequencing was PBMCs or a T cell subset sorted from them (not recorded which). This sequence joins TRBV24-1 and TRBJ1-5; unclear D gene. CDR3: CATSDRTEPNQPQHF. The CDR3 coding sequence is TGTGCCACCAGTGATAGGACTGAGCCTAATCAGCCCCAGCATTTT.